The next 12 T cell receptor beta chains were all read from a single sample in a study of blood T cell repertoires in COVID-19. Generated by immunoSEQ multiplex PCR, the TCRdb table keeps only in-frame clones and is missing some. The table records 250,000 to 300,000 clones, around 87% of them present only once. Material: peripheral blood. These TCRs come from a man between 18 and 35 years old with active or convalescent COVID-19.

The rearrangement uses TRBV6-5 and TRBJ2-5; TRBD2 might be the D (5 bases). This CDR3 spans 13 amino acids. The germline gives CDR1 MNHEY, CDR2 SVGAGI. Trimming shortened V by 7 bases and J by 1 base, and 10 bases separated the two germline ends. CDR3 sequence reads: CASTGSGQETQYF. The CDR3 nucleotides are TGTGCCAGCACGGGGTCGGGCCAAGAGACCCAGTACTTC.

The rearrangement uses TRBV5-4 and TRBJ2-7; TRBD2 might be the D (6 bases). The CDR3 contains 15 residues. CDR1 is SGHNT, CDR2 YYREEE, per germline (reference sequence). Trimming shortened V by 2 bases and J by 2 bases, and 14 bases separated the two germline ends. For the CDR3, the DNA is TGTGCCAGCAGCTTAGCCGGGACTCTAACCTACGAGCAGTACTTC. This sequence encodes CASSLAGTLTYEQYF.

J is TRBJ2-1 and V is TRBV29-1, with TRBD2 matching 8 bases. The germline CDR1 and CDR2 sequences are SQVTM and ANQGSEA. The length of the CDR3 is 14 residues. The junction had 10 bases not matched to a gene; V was cut back by 7 bases and J by 5 bases. For the CDR3, the DNA is TGCAGCGCTGGCCGGACTAGCAGAGACAATGAGCAGTTCTTC. Protein product: CSAGRTSRDNEQFF.

This chain joins TRBV6-2 or TRBV6-3 and TRBJ1-1; possible D gene TRBD1, 6 bases. V gave up 6 bases and J gave up 1 base, with 12 bases separating them. CDR1 and CDR2 (germline): MNHEY, SVGEGT. The CDR3 is 14 amino acids. CDR3: CASSRQGGNTEAFF. CDR3 DNA sequence: TGTGCCAGCAGCCGCCAAGGGGGGAACACTGAAGCTTTCTTT.

V is TRBV5-5 and J is TRBJ1-3; 8 positions match TRBD1. The CDR3 is 15 amino acids. Germline assignment: CDR1 SGHKS and CDR2 YYEKEE (reference sequence). V was pared by 4 bases and J by 0 bases, with 3 bases of the junction left unmatched. The CDR3 loop reads CASSPGQGSGNTIYF. For the CDR3, the DNA is TGTGCCAGCAGCCCTGGACAGGGCTCTGGAAACACCATATATTTT.

The V gene is TRBV9, the J gene TRBJ2-2, with 7 positions matching TRBD2. V lost 4 bases to trimming and J lost 5 bases; unmatched junction nucleotides: 8. The CDR3 has 15 residues. Germline-derived CDR1 and CDR2 are SGDLS and YYNGEE. CDR3: CASSTSSGPTGELFF. As DNA, the CDR3 is TGTGCCAGCAGCACTTCTAGCGGACCTACCGGGGAGCTGTTTTTT.

This chain uses TRBV5-4 with TRBJ2-7; maybe TRBD1 (5 bases). With 3 bases removed from V and 3 bases from J, the gap between germline ends came to 10 bases. The germline CDR1 and CDR2 sequences are SGHNT and YYREEE (reference sequence). CDR3 length: 13 residues. CDR3 sequence reads: CASSSLGDYEQYF. CDR3 in DNA: TGTGCCAGCAGCTCTCTAGGGGACTACGAGCAGTACTTC.

In nucleotides, the CDR3 is TGTGCCAGCAGCCCGAACACCGGGACAGGGGGCCTGTCAGATACGCAGTATTTT. It specifies CASSPNTGTGGLSDTQYF. J is TRBJ2-3 and V is TRBV9, with 12 bases that match TRBD1. V trimming: 4 bases; J trimming: 4 bases; junction bases outside the gene matches: 13. This CDR3 comprises 18 residues. CDR1 SGDLS and CDR2 YYNGEE come from the germline V gene. Using reference TRBV9 and TRBJ2-3 for the parts outside the CDR3, the full variable domain is DSGVTQTPKHLITATGQRVTLRCSPRSGDLSVYWYQQSLDQGLQFLIQYYNGEERAKGNILERFSAQQFPDLHSELNLSSLELGDSALYFCASSPNTGTGGLSDTQYFGPGTRLTVL.

The V gene is TRBV5-4, the J gene TRBJ2-7; TRBD1 might be the D (6 bases). The V gene lost 4 bases and the J gene lost 2 bases, with 19 bases spanning the gap. CDR1 is SGHNT, CDR2 YYREEE, per germline (reference sequence). CDR3 length: 16 residues. This chain's CDR3 is CASSRKQGPATYEQYF. CDR3 nucleotides: TGTGCCAGCAGCCGGAAACAGGGTCCCGCTACCTACGAGCAGTACTTC.

The genes are TRBV9 and TRBJ2-5, with 7 bases matching TRBD1. V gave up 3 bases and J gave up 2 bases; unmatched junction bases: 7. CDR1 SGDLS and CDR2 YYNGEE come from the germline V gene. The CDR3 contains 15 residues. CDR3 loop: CASSAPGTVQETQYF. The CDR3, as DNA: TGTGCCAGCAGCGCACCTGGGACAGTTCAAGAGACCCAGTACTTC.

The chain recombines TRBV10-3 with TRBJ2-7; the match to TRBD1 covers 9 bases. The trim removed 2 bases at V and 7 bases at J, leaving 12 bases unmatched. The germline gives CDR1 ENHRY, CDR2 SYGVKD. The CDR3 is 16 residues long. The chain's CDR3 is CAISEIPGTGNSEQYF. Written as DNA, the CDR3 is TGTGCCATCAGTGAGATACCCGGGACAGGGAATTCGGAGCAGTACTTC.

The chain carries TRBV6-5 and TRBJ1-2; D is possibly TRBD1 (6 bases). This CDR3 is built from 14 residues. The V gene's germline CDR1 is MNHEY and CDR2 SVGAGI. Trimming took off 6 bases at V and 7 bases at J, with 18 bases between the two ends. CDR3 DNA sequence: TGTGCCAGCAGCCCACCGACAGGTCAGGGTGGCTACACCTTC. As protein: CASSPPTGQGGYTF.